This TCR beta chain appears in the sequencing data of a study of Graves' ophthalmopathy and Graves' hyperthyroidism. The study, taken as a whole, reports: In blood appeared most of the expanded thyroid clonotypes whose frequency exceeded 0.001.

Amplification of the TCR beta CDR3 regions used RNA transcripts (as template). A first-round RT-PCR used HTBI primers, followed by a second-round multiplex PCR. From the multiplex PCR reads, TCRdb called clonotypes with MiXCR, one entry per CDR3 protein. Of 500,000 to 700,000 distinct CDR3 sequences in the sample, just under 40% were seen once. Pregnant or lactating patients and those with other autoimmune diseases or uncontrolled infections were excluded. With respect to this clonotype: Its specificity is unknown.

Source material: peripheral blood or thyroid tissue (not recorded which). This TCR was sampled from an adult man with Graves' hyperthyroidism.

CDR3 region: CASSLKSVRGLRIWEQYF. CDR3 DNA: TGTGCCAGCAGCTTAAAATCCGTCCGGGGGCTAAGAATTTGGGAGCAGTACTTC. This sequence joins TRBV7-2 and TRBJ2-7; either TRBD1 or TRBD2 may supply D (6 bases each). V dropped 2 bases and J dropped 7 bases, with 27 bases sitting between them. The CDR3 loop spans 18 amino acids. Germline-derived CDR1 and CDR2 are SGHTA and FQGNSA. The variable domain in full, with the rest retrieved from reference TRBV7-2 and TRBJ2-7, is GAGVSQSPSNKVTEKGKDVELRCDPISGHTALYWYRQSLGQGLEFLIYFQGNSAPDKSGLPSDRFSAERTGGSVSTLTIQRTQQEDSAVYLCASSLKSVRGLRIWEQYFGPGTRLTVT.